This section outlines one T cell receptor beta chain sequence together with its context. The data originate from a study of somatic mutations in cytotoxic T cells in rheumatoid arthritis. Libraries were prepared by immunoSEQ multiplex PCR; TCRdb keeps only in-frame clonotypes and omits some of them. This table has approximately 30,000 clones, 82% appearing once. The study pulled out CD4+ and CD8+ cells with positive magnetic bead selection and then checked their purity by flow cytometry. Germline V CDR1 and CDR2: LGHNT, FRNRAP. V lost 1 base, J lost 5 bases, and 12 bases lay in between. The CDR3 has 15 amino acids.

This chain links TRBV12-5 with TRBJ2-1; possibly TRBD2 for D (6 bases). What was sequenced was CD8+ T cells sorted from blood. The TCR was taken from an adult with rheumatoid arthritis. CDR3 bases: TGTGCTAGTGGTTTGGATCGGGAGATGAACAATGAGCAGTTCTTC. Amino acid sequence: CASGLDREMNNEQFF.